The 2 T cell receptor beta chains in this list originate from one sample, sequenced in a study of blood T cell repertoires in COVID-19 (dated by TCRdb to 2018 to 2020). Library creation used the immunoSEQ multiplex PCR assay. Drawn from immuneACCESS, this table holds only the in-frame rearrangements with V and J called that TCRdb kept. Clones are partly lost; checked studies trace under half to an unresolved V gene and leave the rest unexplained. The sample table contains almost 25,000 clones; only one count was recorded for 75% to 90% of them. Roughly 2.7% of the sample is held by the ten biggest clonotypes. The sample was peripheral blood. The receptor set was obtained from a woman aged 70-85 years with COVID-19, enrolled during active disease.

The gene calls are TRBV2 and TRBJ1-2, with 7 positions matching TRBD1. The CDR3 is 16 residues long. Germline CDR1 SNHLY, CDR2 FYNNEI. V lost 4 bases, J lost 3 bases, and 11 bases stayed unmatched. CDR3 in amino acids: CASSGITGTVYYGYTF. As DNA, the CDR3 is TGTGCCAGCAGTGGAATAACCGGGACAGTTTACTATGGCTACACCTTC.

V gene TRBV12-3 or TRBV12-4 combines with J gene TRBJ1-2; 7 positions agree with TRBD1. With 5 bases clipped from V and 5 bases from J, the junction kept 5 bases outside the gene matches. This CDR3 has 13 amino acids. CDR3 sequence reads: CASSQGTDYGYTF. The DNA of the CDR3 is TGTGCCAGCAGTCAAGGGACAGATTATGGCTACACCTTC.